This TCR beta chain was documented in a study of CD8 T cells in ankylosing spondylitis. This clonotype showed up many times. The target antigen is unknown. Generation of TCR beta libraries employed quantitative 5'-RACE incorporating molecular barcodes. Using its own MiXCR run on the 5' RACE reads, TCRdb lists one record per CDR3 protein. The table records 100,000 to 150,000 distinct CDR3 sequences, roughly 15% of them present only once. Study results and limitations: The study identified a TCR beta motif of under ten highly homologous variants that appeared characteristic of ankylosing spondylitis blood. Both synovial fluid and blood in reactive arthritis had previously been reported to carry some motif variants.

This CDR3 comprises 17 residues. The V segment lost 5 bases and the J segment 5 bases; nucleotides outside the gene matches: 16. The V gene's germline CDR1 is SGDLS and CDR2 YYNGEE. The chain carries TRBV9 and TRBJ2-3; 8 positions match TRBD1. Sequencing was done on a sample of blood, either unsorted or a sorted T cell fraction (not recorded which). The sequence came from a female donor with ankylosing spondylitis or in good health (not recorded which). The CDR3 loop reads CASSSGAAGGEIDTQYF. CDR3 sequence (DNA): TGTGCCAGCAGTTCCGGTGCGGCAGGGGGCGAGATAGATACGCAGTATTTT.